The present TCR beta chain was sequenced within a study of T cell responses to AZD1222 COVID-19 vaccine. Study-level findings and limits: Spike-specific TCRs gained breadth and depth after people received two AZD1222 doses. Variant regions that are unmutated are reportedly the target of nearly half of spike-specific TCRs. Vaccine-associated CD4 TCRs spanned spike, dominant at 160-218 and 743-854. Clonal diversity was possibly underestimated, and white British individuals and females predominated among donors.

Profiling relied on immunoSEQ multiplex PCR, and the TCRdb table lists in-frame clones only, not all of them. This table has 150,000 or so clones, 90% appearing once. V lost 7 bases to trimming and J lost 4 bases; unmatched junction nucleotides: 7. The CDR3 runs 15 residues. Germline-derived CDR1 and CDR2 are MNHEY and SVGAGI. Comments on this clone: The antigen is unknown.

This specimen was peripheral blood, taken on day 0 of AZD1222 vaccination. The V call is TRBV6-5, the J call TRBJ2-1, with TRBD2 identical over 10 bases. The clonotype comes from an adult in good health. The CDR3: CASTRTSGKYNEQFF. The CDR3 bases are TGTGCCAGCACCCGGACTAGCGGTAAATACAATGAGCAGTTCTTC.